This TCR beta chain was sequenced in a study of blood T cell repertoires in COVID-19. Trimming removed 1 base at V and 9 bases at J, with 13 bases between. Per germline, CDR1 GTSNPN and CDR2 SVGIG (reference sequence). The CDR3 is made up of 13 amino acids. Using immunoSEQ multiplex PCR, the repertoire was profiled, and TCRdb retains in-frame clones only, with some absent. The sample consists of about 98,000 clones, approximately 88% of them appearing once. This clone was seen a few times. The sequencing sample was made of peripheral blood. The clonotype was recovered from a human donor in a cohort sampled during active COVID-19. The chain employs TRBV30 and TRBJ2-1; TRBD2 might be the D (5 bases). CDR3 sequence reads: CAWSASGYSEQFF. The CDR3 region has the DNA TGTGCCTGGAGTGCGTCGGGGTATAGTGAGCAGTTCTTC.